Following are 5 T cell receptor beta chains from one sample sequenced in a study of blood T cell repertoires in COVID-19. The data were produced by immunoSEQ multiplex PCR, yet TCRdb's version contains in-frame clones alone and is incomplete. The table includes around 100,000 clones, roughly 80% detected once. Sequenced material: peripheral blood. The receptors were gathered from a man aged 50 to 59 with active or convalescent COVID-19.

This sequence joins TRBV13 and TRBJ1-2; the match to TRBD1 covers 7 bases. Germline V CDR1 and CDR2: PRHDT, FYEKMQ (reference sequence). The CDR3 loop spans 13 amino acids. J lost 7 bases, V lost 6 bases, and 8 bases had no gene match. CDR3 DNA sequence: TGTGCCAGCAGACACGGGACAGAGGGTGGCTACACCTTC. Protein sequence: CASRHGTEGGYTF.

The chain links TRBV27 to TRBJ1-1; D is undetermined. In germline, CDR1 is MNHEY, CDR2 SMNVEV (reference sequence). CDR3 length: 13 amino acids. The V end was cut by 6 bases, the J end by 8 bases, with 16 bases between. The CDR3 sequence: CASSSTRRSEAFF. The CDR3 DNA follows: TGTGCCAGCAGCTCGACACGTCGGTCAGAAGCTTTCTTT.

This clone was seen only once. The chain carries TRBV12-5 and TRBJ1-1; unclear D gene. V was pared by 2 bases and J by 0 bases, with 7 bases between. The CDR3 totals 14 residues. CDR1 is LGHNT and CDR2 is FRNRAP in the germline V gene. The chain's CDR3 is CASGLPDMNTEAFF. CDR3 DNA sequence: TGTGCTAGTGGTTTGCCAGACATGAACACTGAAGCTTTCTTT.

As concerns this clone: This sample includes further DNA sequences coding for the same CDR3. The rearrangement joins TRBV29-1 to TRBJ1-2; weak D call: TRBD1 (5 bases). Germline V gene data show CDR1 as SQVTM and CDR2 as ANQGSEA. There are 12 residues in the CDR3. V was cut by 4 bases and J by 3 bases, with 9 bases left in between. CDR3 in amino acids: CSVGQGDYGYTF. DNA for the CDR3: TGCAGCGTTGGGCAGGGCGACTATGGCTACACCTTC.

The V and J genes are TRBV18 and TRBJ1-6; 7 bases line up with TRBD1. There are 13 residues in the CDR3. J gave up 7 bases and V 5 bases, and 2 bases lay outside the gene matches. From germline, CDR1 is KGHSH and CDR2 LQKENI. CDR3 amino acids: CASSGQANSPLHF. CDR3 DNA: TGTGCCAGCTCAGGACAGGCCAATTCACCCCTCCACTTT.